The clone carrying this T cell receptor beta chain was detected only a few times. Its cognate antigen is unknown. With the Oncomine TCR Beta short-read assay, DNA from cultured CD4+ T cells was sequenced. Using its own MiXCR run on the PCR reads, TCRdb lists one record per CDR3 protein. The data show 15,000 to 25,000 distinct CDR3 sequences, with around half seen just once and under 5% held by the top ten. This entry belongs to a study of vaccination and CD4 T cells after COVID-19. CDR3 length: 15 residues. V shed 6 bases, J shed 2 bases, and the junction held 3 bases outside the gene matches. Looked up from germline, CDR1 is MNHEY and CDR2 is SVGEGT. As for treatment: roughly 10-day PBMC culture with coronavirus spike peptide pools or control peptides (ViraFEST assay).

The source was CD4+ T cells from blood, cultured in vitro, collected before SARS-CoV-2 vaccination. The chain couples TRBV6-2 or TRBV6-3 to TRBJ2-6; 8 bases are a match to TRBD2. The receptor was derived from a human donor who had recovered from COVID-19. In DNA form, the CDR3 reads TGTGCCAGCAGGCCCGGGGGGGCTGGGGCCAACGTCCTGACTTTC. Encoded protein: CASRPGGAGANVLTF.